This is a list of T cell receptor beta chains from one sample in a study of cytomegalovirus exposure and HLA in healthy donors. Clones were read by immunoSEQ multiplex PCR, and TCRdb kept only the in-frame ones, dropping some. The table has around 120,000 clones, roughly 80% seen once. Sequenced material: PBMCs. The receptors stem from a boy aged 5-17 years in good health and CMV-seronegative. The CDR3 runs from the conserved cysteine through the conserved F or W. Not all rows give a size; the values are once, few, many and, for expanded clones, a class.

NA TRBJ1-4 TRBV7-2 CASSGQAREKLFF
NA TRBJ2-5 TRBV7-2 CASSYGGGPRETQYF
NA TRBJ1-3 TRBV5-1 CASSLDPGQTRSGNTIYF
NA TRBJ2-5 TRBV6-5 CASSYSAGGQETQYF
NA TRBJ1-4 TRBV5-1 CASSPQEDEKLFF
NA TRBJ2-1 TRBV6-5 CASSQLAGGPNEQFF
NA TRBJ1-2 TRBV30 CAWSRATRGGYTF
NA TRBJ1-5 TRBV28 CASRNYPGQGHQPQHF
NA TRBJ2-3 TRBV7-3 CASSSGGGGADTQYF
NA TRBJ2-3 TRBV4-2 CASSPTLADGDTQYF
NA TRBJ2-1 TRBV7-3 CASSLMGQKHNGQFF
NA TRBJ2-4 TRBV6-5 CASSSGLAGGQRPYF
NA TRBJ2-1 TRBV5-1 CASSLDGAGPYNEQFF
NA TRBJ1-5 TRBV6-1 CASSKTAGGNQPQHF
NA TRBJ2-5 TRBV10-3 CAISERGIQTQYF
once TRBJ2-1 TRBV6-5 CASSYSGTHNEQFF
NA TRBJ2-3 TRBV9 CASSVATGDLTDTQYF
few TRBJ1-3 TRBV5-1 CASSLGSGDGNTIYF
once TRBJ2-3 TRBV25-1 CASSEWTGGTDTQYF
NA TRBJ2-3 TRBV5-1 CASSGLAGIDTQYF
NA TRBJ1-1 TRBV27 CASSSTRVGEAFF
NA TRBJ2-6 TRBV4-3 CASSQVYPSANVLTF
NA TRBJ1-2 TRBV19 CASSIPQWDYGYTF
NA TRBJ2-3 TRBV6-1 CASRPGLTSDTQYF
once TRBJ2-1 TRBV7-2 CASSLVLAGAAEQFF
NA TRBJ1-4 TRBV5-8 CASSSDSDGTNEKLFF
NA TRBJ1-2 TRBV4-3 CASSQVRGREDGYTF
NA TRBJ2-5 TRBV7-3 CASSRGREPDLETQYF
NA TRBJ2-7 TRBV7-3 CASSPLAGGGEQYF
once TRBJ2-5 TRBV5-4 CASSDFKEAETQYF
NA TRBJ2-1 TRBV27 CASSLGTRRGEQFF